This TCR beta chain was profiled in a study of cytomegalovirus exposure and HLA in healthy donors. The PCR was carried out with 60 Vbeta primers and 13 Jbeta primers. The protocol was immunoSEQ multiplex PCR, while the TCRdb copy is restricted to in-frame clones and leaves out a portion. The table records 150,000 or so clones, about three quarters of them present only once. This clone showed up just a few times. The germline V gene encodes CDR1 SNHLY and CDR2 FYNNEI. The ends lost 4 bases at V and 8 bases at J; junction bases unmatched: 7. The CDR3 has 15 amino acids. Specimen: PBMCs. The receptor was isolated from a man between 18 and 35 years old in good health and CMV-seropositive. The chain recombines TRBV2 with TRBJ2-1, with TRBD2 matching over 11 bases. The CDR3 DNA follows: TGTGCCAGCAGTGGGGCAGCTAGCGGGGGGCATGAGCAGTTCTTC. Encoded protein: CASSGAASGGHEQFF. Full variable domain (rest looked up from reference TRBV2 and TRBJ2-1): EPEVTQTPSHQVTQMGQEVILRCVPISNHLYFYWYRQILGQKVEFLVSFYNNEISEKSEIFDDQFSVERPDGSNFTLKIRSTKLEDSAMYFCASSGAASGGHEQFFGPGTRLTVL.